This T cell receptor (beta chain) was found in a study of T cell repertoires in cytomegalovirus infection. Overall study: The authors relied on CMV epitopes, both recently identified HLA-C-restricted and well-studied HLA-B-restricted. Public signatures in TCR beta pointed to CMV infection and matching HLA type. Study results and caveats: Carriage of CMV together with the relevant HLA was identifiable through cumulative public TCR beta family frequency. Clonotype analysis showed dominance of the ex vivo response by HLA-C-restricted CMV-specific TCR beta clonotypes.

This clonotype was counted between two and nine times. Its antigen remains unidentified. CDR3 length: 11 amino acids. Germline assignment: CDR1 DFQATT and CDR2 SNEGSKA (reference sequence). V was clipped by 3 bases and J by 7 bases, with 6 bases between them. TCRdb ran MiXCR on the reads and lists one entry per CDR3 protein. The sample consists of roughly 120,000 distinct CDR3 sequences, around 31% of them appearing once. The TCR comes from a human donor in good health (CMV status not recorded). Some clones in this sample may be carry-over from other donors' samples. Specimen: CD8+ T cells from cultured PBMCs, collected from culture after CMV antigen stimulation. The V call is TRBV20-1, the J call TRBJ1-4, with TRBD1 as a possible D gene (6 bases). CDR3 bases: TGCAGTGCTAGGGACAGTGAAAAACTGTTTTTT. Amino acid sequence: CSARDSEKLFF.